The next 8 T cell receptor beta chains were all read from a single sample in a study of T cells in Graves' hyperthyroidism and ophthalmopathy. TCR beta CDR3 region amplification was performed from RNA transcripts. First-round RT-PCR targeting the TCR CDR3 was performed with the HTBI primer set. TCRdb passed the multiplex PCR reads through MiXCR, listing each CDR3 protein once. The sample records roughly 400,000 distinct CDR3 sequences, about a sixth being singletons. The material sequenced was blood. Every receptor here comes from a woman aged 18-35 years with Graves' hyperthyroidism that later progressed to Graves' ophthalmopathy.

This clonotype has a count of ten or more. The rearrangement links TRBV7-8 to TRBJ2-7; 9 nucleotides agree with TRBD2. CDR3 size: 17 residues. The germline V gene has CDR1 SGHVS and CDR2 FQNEAQ. The V segment lost 2 bases and the J segment 4 bases; nucleotides outside the gene matches: 12. For the CDR3, the DNA is TGTGCCAGCAGCTTATGGTCTAGCGGGGACTTGGGGTACGAGCAGTACTTC. This sequence encodes CASSLWSSGDLGYEQYF.

About this clonotype itself: A much larger clone lies a single base off, so this may be a read error. The chain links TRBV29-1 to TRBJ2-5; D gene ambiguous. V lost 4 bases and J 3 bases, leaving 15 bases between the germline ends. Germline CDR1 SQVTM, CDR2 ANQGSEA. The CDR3 covers 14 residues. In nucleotides, the CDR3 is TGCAGCGTTGCCCCACAGCTGGTGGAAGAGACCCAGTACTTC. Translating it yields CSVAPQLVEETQYF.

The V call is TRBV7-2, the J call TRBJ1-1, with D hard to call. Germline assignment: CDR1 SGHTA and CDR2 FQGNSA. Trimming took 5 bases from V and 3 from J, leaving 16 bases between them. The CDR3 spans 15 residues. The CDR3 protein is CASSQEDRRYTEAFF. In nucleotides, the CDR3 is TGTGCCAGCAGCCAAGAGGATCGGAGATACACTGAAGCTTTCTTT.

To note about this clonotype: This may stem from a read error, because a much larger clone lies one nucleotide away. This rearrangement joins TRBV2 to TRBJ1-2, with a possible D match to TRBD1 (6 bases). The CDR3 runs 15 residues. Trimming stripped 7 bases from V and 3 bases from J, with 18 bases between. CDR1 is SNHLY and CDR2 is FYNNEI in the germline V gene. CDR3 residues: CASTRDIERDYGYTF. The DNA for the CDR3 is TGTGCCAGCACCCGGGACATAGAGCGCGACTATGGCTACACCTTC.

This clonotype showed up many times. This chain uses TRBV7-3 with TRBJ2-2; D gene ambiguous. Germline CDR1 and CDR2: SGHTA and FQGTGA. Trimming cost V 2 bases and J 1 base, with 2 bases left between them. This CDR3 is built from 13 residues. CDR3 sequence (DNA): TGTGCCAGCAGCTTAGAGAACACCGGGGAGCTGTTTTTT. Translating it yields CASSLENTGELFF.

This clonotype was seen ten or more times. J is TRBJ2-7 and V is TRBV2; weak D call: TRBD2 (6 bases). V lost 3 bases and J lost 3, with 12 bases in between. From germline, CDR1 is SNHLY and CDR2 FYNNEI. This CDR3 is 14 amino acids long. The CDR3 bases are TGTGCCAGCAGTGATCGCGGGATCCACTACGAGCAGTACTTC. Protein sequence: CASSDRGIHYEQYF.

There are many counts of this clonotype. The chain couples TRBV2 to TRBJ1-1; 7 bases align to TRBD1. Germline V gene sequence: CDR1 SNHLY, CDR2 FYNNEI. CDR3 size: 15 residues. Trimming removed 9 bases from V and 3 bases from J; junction bases left unmatched: 13. The CDR3 loop is CARIIARTGDTEAFF. The CDR3 DNA sequence: TGTGCCAGGATTATCGCCCGGACAGGAGACACTGAAGCTTTCTTT.

This clonotype was counted ten times or more. This chain connects TRBV28 to TRBJ2-5; 12 bases match TRBD2. The germline V gene encodes CDR1 MDHEN and CDR2 SYDVKM. The CDR3 runs 15 residues. Losses at the gene ends were 3 bases for V and 5 bases for J; bases not matched to a gene: 4. The CDR3 nucleotides read TGTGCCAGCAGTTTTCTAGCGGGAGGGCCGGAGACCCAGTACTTC. It translates to CASSFLAGGPETQYF.